Listed below are T cell receptor beta chains from one sample, sequenced in a study of blood T cell repertoires in COVID-19. Only in-frame clones appear in the TCRdb table, and some are missing; sequencing was by immunoSEQ multiplex PCR. The repertoire consists of roughly 200,000 clones, with just under 90% occurring once and the leading ten covering approximately 6.2%. Sequencing was carried out using peripheral blood. Receptor source: a man aged 55-75 years who had recovered from COVID-19. The CDR3 runs from the conserved cysteine through the conserved F or W. D genes are given only for firm matches.

v_call: TRBV27
j_call: TRBJ1-5
d_call: .
cdr3_nt: TGTGCCAGCAGTTTAATGGGGCCTTATAGCAATCAGCCCCAGCATTTT
cdr3_aa: CASSLMGPYSNQPQHF

v_call: TRBV28
j_call: TRBJ1-4
d_call: .
cdr3_nt: TGTGCCAGCAGTTCTCAGGTTAACGCTGAAAAACTGTTTTTT
cdr3_aa: CASSSQVNAEKLFF

v_call: TRBV24-1
j_call: TRBJ2-1
d_call: TRBD2
cdr3_nt: TGTGCCACCAGTGGAACCGGGGGGTCGAGCAATGAGCAGTTCTTC
cdr3_aa: CATSGTGGSSNEQFF

v_call: TRBV25-1
j_call: TRBJ1-5
d_call: .
cdr3_nt: TGTGCCAGCAGCCCAACAGGGATGGGCAATCAGCCCCAGCATTTT
cdr3_aa: CASSPTGMGNQPQHF

v_call: TRBV30
j_call: TRBJ1-4
d_call: .
cdr3_nt: TGTGCCTGTAAATTCCAGGGGACTAATGAAAAACTGTTTTTT
cdr3_aa: CACKFQGTNEKLFF

v_call: TRBV19
j_call: TRBJ2-7
d_call: TRBD1
cdr3_nt: TGTGCCAGTAGCTCCCGTAGGACAGGGTTATACGAGCAGTACTTC
cdr3_aa: CASSSRRTGLYEQYF

v_call: TRBV11-3
j_call: TRBJ2-1
d_call: TRBD2
cdr3_nt: TGTGCCAGCAGCTTAGGACGGGGGGGTTACAATGAGCAGTTCTTC
cdr3_aa: CASSLGRGGYNEQFF

v_call: TRBV3-1/TRBV3-2
j_call: TRBJ1-1
d_call: .
cdr3_nt: TGTGCCAGCAGCCCCCACCGCGCGAACACTGAAGCTTTCTTT
cdr3_aa: CASSPHRANTEAFF

v_call: TRBV5-1
j_call: TRBJ2-3
d_call: .
cdr3_nt: TGCGCCAGCAGCTTGACTAGCACAGATACGCAGTATTTT
cdr3_aa: CASSLTSTDTQYF

v_call: TRBV6-2/TRBV6-3
j_call: TRBJ1-2
d_call: .
cdr3_nt: TGTGCCAGCAGTTACGCCCAGGGCAATCGGCGTGGCTACACCTTC
cdr3_aa: CASSYAQGNRRGYTF

v_call: TRBV18
j_call: TRBJ1-1
d_call: .
cdr3_nt: TGTGCCAGCTCACCACTAGGGGAGAACACTGAAGCTTTCTTT
cdr3_aa: CASSPLGENTEAFF

v_call: TRBV30
j_call: TRBJ1-1
d_call: TRBD1
cdr3_nt: TGTGCCTGGACCCCAGGACTGACAGGGACTGAAGCTTTCTTT
cdr3_aa: CAWTPGLTGTEAFF

v_call: TRBV19
j_call: TRBJ2-1
d_call: TRBD2
cdr3_nt: TGTGCCAGTAGTATAGATCGACTAGCGGGAGTGGGCAATGAGCAGTTCTTC
cdr3_aa: CASSIDRLAGVGNEQFF

v_call: TRBV7-6
j_call: TRBJ1-3
d_call: .
cdr3_nt: TGTGCCAGCAGAATCAGGGGAACACTCTACCGACACCTTGGAAACACCATATATTTT
cdr3_aa: CASRIRGTLYRHLGNTIYF

v_call: TRBV11-3
j_call: TRBJ2-5
d_call: TRBD1
cdr3_nt: TGTGCCAGCAGCGACCGGACAGGGCAAGAGACCCAGTACTTC
cdr3_aa: CASSDRTGQETQYF